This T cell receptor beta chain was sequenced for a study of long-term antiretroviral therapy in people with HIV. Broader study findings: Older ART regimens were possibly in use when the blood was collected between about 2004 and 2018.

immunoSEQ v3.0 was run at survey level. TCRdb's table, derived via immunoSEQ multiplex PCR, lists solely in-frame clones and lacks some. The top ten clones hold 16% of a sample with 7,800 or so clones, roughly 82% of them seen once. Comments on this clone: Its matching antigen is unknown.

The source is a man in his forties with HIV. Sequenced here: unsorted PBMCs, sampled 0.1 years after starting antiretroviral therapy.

As DNA, the CDR3 is TGTGCCAGCAGTCAGGGGTACGGGTATGGCTACACCTTC. Translated: CASSQGYGYGYTF. V is TRBV6-5 and J is TRBJ1-2; D is possibly TRBD1 (6 bases). The V end lost 5 bases, the J end lost 5 bases, and 12 bases lay between the germline ends. CDR1 is MNHEY, CDR2 SVGAGI, per germline. The CDR3 runs to 13 residues.